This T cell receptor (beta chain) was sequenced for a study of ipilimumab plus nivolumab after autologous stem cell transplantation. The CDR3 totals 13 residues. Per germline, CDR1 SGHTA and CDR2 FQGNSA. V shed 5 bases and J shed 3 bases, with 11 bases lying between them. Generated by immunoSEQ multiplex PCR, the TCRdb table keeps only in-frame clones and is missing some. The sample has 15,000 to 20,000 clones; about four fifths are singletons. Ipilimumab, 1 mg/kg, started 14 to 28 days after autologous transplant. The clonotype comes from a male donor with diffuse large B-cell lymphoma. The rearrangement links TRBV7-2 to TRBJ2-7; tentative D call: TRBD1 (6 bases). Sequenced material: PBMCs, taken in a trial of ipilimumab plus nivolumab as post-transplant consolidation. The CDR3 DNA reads TGTGCCAGCAGCCCAGGGGCAAACTACGAGCAGTACTTC. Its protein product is CASSPGANYEQYF.